The clone carrying this T cell receptor beta chain was counted a few times. Antigen unknown. These data come from a study of breast tumors, draining lymph nodes, adjacent tissues. General study findings and limits: The data were judged consistent with most tumor T cells coming from lymph node and expanding in tumor. Data only fit, rather than demonstrated, lymph node origin of most tumor T cells. Tumor TCR diversity was below lymph nodes but above nontumor tissue.

Breast cancer patients provided tissue from their axillary draining lymph nodes. TCRdb recomputed calls from the multiplex PCR reads with MiXCR, one row per CDR3 protein. The repertoire has roughly 260,000 distinct CDR3 sequences, around 30% of them found once; the top ten carry approximately 1%. The CDR3 has 14 residues. The germline gives CDR1 SQVTM, CDR2 ANQGSEA. The germline V and J ends were trimmed by 7 bases and 4 bases, with 19 bases remaining between them. This chain connects TRBV29-1 to TRBJ1-1, with TRBD1 as a possible D gene (5 bases). Sequencing was carried out using axillary lymph node tissue. This TCR derives from a female donor with breast cancer. Some clones in this sample may be carry-over from other donors' samples. CDR3 DNA: TGCAGCGCAACATCCTTGGGGCCCGGCACTGAAGCTTTCTTT. Translated, it gives CSATSLGPGTEAFF.